This paragraph reports one TCR beta chain. This clone appeared a few times. The antigen it binds to is not known. Base qualities are missing; no much larger clone stands one base away. In total, around 600 healthy bone marrow donors made up the cohort. Cohort members were all nominally healthy when sampled, although unrecorded immune exposures were likely present. The donor tested CMV seronegative, placing the donor among the 350 to 400 seronegative members of the cohort. A peripheral blood sample was provided by each donor, and peripheral blood mononuclear cells were used for TCR beta sequencing. Genomic DNA extraction from the blood cell samples was performed with the Qiagen DNeasy Blood Extraction Kit. Libraries were made using the immunoSEQ multiplex PCR assay. For the multiplex PCR, a mixture combining 60 forward primers for TCR Vbeta segments and 13 reverse primers for TCR Jbeta segments was used. The CDR3 region of rearranged TCR beta genes was amplified from genomic DNA with a multiplex PCR assay. The amplified TCR beta libraries were sequenced on the Illumina HiSeq System as 87-base-pair reads. For the original study's pipeline: A later analysis counted about 80 million unique TCR beta chains across the 700 or so repertoires, and some 12 million of these chains were shared by at least two donors. To remove PCR and sequencing errors, raw reads were error-corrected and collapsed into unique sequences using a nearest-neighbor algorithm that merged closely related sequences. CDR3 sequences were aligned to IMGT reference sequences to assign V, D and J gene segments. For a sequence to be retained, at least a six-nucleotide match to both a V gene segment and a J gene segment was required. A rearrangement was called productive if the CDR3 had no stop codons and remained in frame with V and J, and every other rearrangement was called non-productive. Following IMGT convention, CDR3 was defined as the stretch from the second conserved V-encoded cysteine up to the conserved J-encoded phenylalanine. In an earlier analysis of more than 550 of the donors, sequences lacking an unambiguous match to a single V gene segment were excluded. In an earlier analysis of approximately 500 of the donors, a V segment was called functional when productive rearrangements were above 56.7%, and segregating when the standard deviation between donors exceeded 5%. A statistical classification framework was built to diagnose cytomegalovirus status from the catalog of TCR beta chain sequences. In a later analysis, V and J genes were assigned by comparing TCR nucleotide sequences against IMGT/GENE-DB human TR gene sequences. The TCRdist pipeline was used in a later analysis to assign CDR3 sequences and most-parsimonious VDJ recombination scenarios. In a later analysis, every TCR beta chain was defined by the combination of its CDR3 amino acid sequence and its V-gene family, and reads without a unique V-gene family were dropped. In a later analysis, around 650 highly shared, low-generation-probability nucleotide sequences were removed to address suspected cross-contamination and a sequencing artifact. For each public chain, a later analysis derived a clonal expansion index from normalized ranks of inferred template counts within each repertoire. Generation probabilities in a later analysis came from a VDJ recombination model fitted to out-of-frame rearrangements, and those results were checked against IGoR. A later analysis scored TCR-TCR, TCR-HLA and TCR-CMV co-occurrence with hypergeometric tests, applying a repertoire-size bias correction to TCR pairs. False discovery rates were estimated in a later analysis by permuting HLA or CMV assignments 20 times. In a later analysis, co-occurring TCRs were grouped using DBSCAN, and TCRdist sequence similarity was added for clustering within HLA-allele-positive subsets. For co-occurrence clustering, repertoires with fewer than 30,000 or more than 120,000 public chains were excluded, along with roughly five repertoires with anomalous nucleotide sharing. Sourced from immuneACCESS, this table was stored by TCRdb with only in-frame sequences that have V and J called. A share of the clones is absent; for the studies checked, an unresolved V gene accounts for under half, and the remainder has no known explanation. V, J and clone size derive from that table, while D and trimming were established from the DNA sequence. Counted in this sample were about 180,000 clones; roughly 78% of them appeared once. About 1.9% of the sample belongs to the ten largest clones.

The sample is drawn from a study of cytomegalovirus exposure and HLA in healthy donors (dated by TCRdb to about 2017). About the investigation overall: In an earlier analysis of several hundred of the donors, less than 350 Gb of sequence data and 117 million unique TCR beta sequences from about 190 million T cells were reported. Approximately 300 gigabases of sequencing data and around 88 million unique TCR sequences made up an early release that covered about 640 HLA-typed donors. Of the roughly 410 genotyped donors, over 80% were placed in the genetic ancestry cluster associated with self-reported Caucasian donors. The study aimed to test whether cataloging public T cell receptors could reveal signatures of past pathogen exposure. The study profiled the T cell repertoires of around 700 subjects by immunosequencing and related them to cytomegalovirus serostatus. A separate validation cohort of about 110 different subjects was used in addition to the 666-subject first cohort. To predict cytomegalovirus infection status, the study combined high-throughput TCR immunosequencing, statistical association of individual TCRs with disease status, and machine learning. A later analysis re-examined previously published TCR beta repertoires from just over 650 donors and added high-resolution HLA genotyping to investigate patterns of TCR occurrence. Rather than drawing on any new phenotypic data, the later analysis identified candidate immune exposures from TCR beta sequences and the way those sequences occurred across donors. To decide whether each TCR beta V gene segment behaved as functional or pseudogenic, an earlier analysis of some 570 of the donors relied on high-throughput TCR beta sequencing. Donor age, sex, ethnicity and CMV serostatus were compiled alongside the repertoire data. Genome-wide SNP genotypes for about 60% of the roughly 670 donors were used in a later genetic analysis, which treated that subset as a discovery cohort. All discovery cohort repertoires had been generated using a single sequencing platform. HLA typing included class I and class II loci at four-digit resolution. The number of donors typed differed by locus, with roughly 620-630 for A, B, C, DRB1 and DQB1, roughly 520 for DQA1, 600 to 610 for DPA1, and some 470 for DPB1. Four to six DR-DQ haplotypes were handled as single units for association and clustering because linkage in the cohort was strong. Across approximately 420 genotyped donors of the cohort, an average of about 200,000 unique TCR beta nucleotide sequences per donor were sequenced, and 15% to 20% of those sequences were non-productive. Here is what the overall study found, with its caveats: In this cohort, only TCR beta chains were sequenced, and detectable features were limited by the absence of alpha or paired-chain data. The 87-base-pair reads could not distinguish some IMGT-functional V segments, including TRBV6-2 and TRBV6-3, so those segments were excluded. At a false discovery rate of 0.05, a later analysis linked 15,000 to 20,000 TCR beta sequences to specific HLA alleles. Because HLA typing was unavailable for some donors at each locus, only the typed subset was used in association tests. In the study, around 160 TCR beta chains were listed as associated with cytomegalovirus. A cluster of highly shared sequence variants was judged likely to be a technical artifact of the sequencing pipeline. A later analysis reported that several top co-occurrence clusters appeared linked to parvovirus B19, influenza, CMV and Epstein-Barr virus. Presence/absence analyses assumed roughly uniform sequencing depth across donors, an assumption that may not hold. It was suggested by the authors that the approach could potentially be generalized to other disease states and immunological phenotypes. A later analysis found that most CMV-associated TCR beta chains appeared HLA-restricted, with HLA associations seemingly driven largely by CMV exposure. Compared with equally common non-associated chains, HLA-associated TCR beta chains in a later analysis were more clonally expanded and had lower generation probabilities. Approximately 16 rarely observed V segments, including chromosome 9 orphons, were excluded from the earlier analysis of about 500 of the donors because counts were too low. In an earlier analysis of 587 of the donors, most TCR beta V segments appeared in productive rearrangements about 90% or about 30% of the time, broadly matching IMGT annotations. A few of the identified cytomegalovirus-associated TCR beta chains were confirmed in vitro to be specific for cytomegalovirus antigens. For the cohort, immune exposure information was limited to CMV serostatus. Strong co-occurrence of HLA alleles, especially DR and DQ, made assigning TCR associations to individual alleles difficult. Linkage disequilibrium might explain the correlated functional status among segregating V segments, but an unknown experimental factor could not be excluded. According to a later analysis, TCR association rates differed among HLA loci, with DRB1 alleles showing the most associated TCRs and HLA-C alleles showing the fewest. Most TCR sequences were observed very rarely across donors, whereas some public TCRs were present in many individuals. In a later genetic analysis, a missense DCLRE1C variant was associated with V-gene and J-gene trimming of TCR beta chains, and the association was replicated in an independent cohort. The classifier was reported to diagnose cytomegalovirus status with high specificity and sensitivity in both the original and validation cohorts. A further reported finding was that TCR beta sequences accurately predicted the HLA-A and HLA-B alleles for most subjects in the first cohort. A later genetic analysis reported fewer N-insertions in productive TCRs among donors in an Asian-associated ancestry cluster than the approximately 700-donor mean.

After removal of 1 base from V and 11 bases from J, the junction retains 3 bases not matched to a gene. The germline V gene (reference sequence) yields LNHNV for CDR1 and YYDKDF for CDR2. The CDR3 runs 13 residues from the cysteine to the phenylalanine. Of the read, only the CDR3 DNA is kept; its 39 bases are in frame from base 1. This clonotype originated in a young woman in good health and CMV-seronegative. The rearrangement joined TRBV15 to TRBJ1-1, and 11 junction bases match TRBD1. The sequenced sample consisted of PBMCs. This receptor carries the CDR3 CATSRAGQGAAFF. Here is the DNA: TGTGCCACCAGCAGAGCCGGACAGGGGGCGGCTTTCTTT.